The 3 T cell receptor beta chains below were found in one sample sequenced in a study of PD-1 blockade in mismatch repair-deficient tumors (dated 2017 in TCRdb). The method behind the library was the immunoSEQ multiplex PCR assay. The table was pulled from immuneACCESS by TCRdb, which kept in-frame rearrangements only. Such tables lose some clones; where checked, under half of the loss comes from unresolved V genes, and the rest has no known cause. The sample table contains approximately 9,000 clones; only one count was recorded for just over 90% of them. The ten largest clones add up to roughly a tenth of the sample. Per the publication, the time point label means: approximately 9-day in vitro stimulation with candidate neoantigen peptide 3. For these receptors, no antigen is known. The sample consisted of cells cultured in vitro, taken from a patient treated with pembrolizumab. The receptors come from an adult with mismatch repair-deficient cancer.

This rearrangement joins TRBV27 to TRBJ1-3; D unclear. CDR1 and CDR2 (germline): MNHEY, SMNVEV (reference sequence). The CDR3 runs 13 residues. V shed 6 bases and J shed 1 base, with 7 bases lying between them. The CDR3 spells CASRALSGNTIYF. The DNA for the CDR3 is TGTGCCAGCAGGGCATTATCTGGAAACACCATATATTTT.

This chain links TRBV10-3 with TRBJ1-2, with a possible D match to TRBD1 (6 bases). The germline V gene encodes CDR1 ENHRY and CDR2 SYGVKD. Trimming stripped 6 bases from V and 4 bases from J, with 9 bases between. The CDR3 contains 12 residues. For the CDR3, the DNA is TGTGCCATCAGCCTGGACAGCTATGGCTACACCTTC. It codes for CAISLDSYGYTF.

This chain connects TRBV2 to TRBJ2-1; 7 nucleotides match TRBD2. V gave up 1 base and J gave up 13 bases; unmatched junction bases: 4. Germline V lookup: CDR1 SNHLY, CDR2 FYNNEI. The CDR3 loop spans 12 amino acids. CDR3 sequence (DNA): TGTGCCAGCAGTGAAGTGGGGGAGGGCCAGTTCTTC. This codes for CASSEVGEGQFF.